One sample yielded the 21 T cell receptor beta chains listed below, sequenced in a study of T-cell reconstitution after alpha-beta-depleted transplantation in children. Construction of the TCRbeta library involved unique molecular identifiers. From the PCR reads, TCRdb called clonotypes with MiXCR, one entry per CDR3 protein. The table shows approximately 630,000 distinct CDR3 sequences, with around 13% occurring only once. The sequencing used PBMCs, collected before TCRalphabeta/CD19-depleted stem cell transplant. Source of these receptors: a girl aged 2-9 years with congenital amegakaryocytic thrombocytopenia, due to receive a stem cell transplant.

This clonotype was seen repeatedly, ten times or more. The chain couples TRBV12-3 or TRBV12-4 to TRBJ1-4; D gene uncertain. The germline V and J ends were trimmed by 3 bases and 14 bases, with 10 bases remaining between them. The length of the CDR3 is 11 residues. CDR3 bases: TGTGCCAGCAGTTTGGACGTGGACCTGTTTTTT. It specifies CASSLDVDLFF.

This clonotype has just a few counts. The J gene is TRBJ2-7, the V gene TRBV12-3 or TRBV12-4; D is possibly TRBD1 (6 bases). The CDR3 has 17 residues. Trimming stripped 2 bases from V and 3 bases from J, with 20 bases between. As DNA, the CDR3 is TGTGCCAGCAGTTTAAGGGGTGGGGGCTCCACCATCTACGAGCAGTACTTC. Protein: CASSLRGGGSTIYEQYF.

V usage is TRBV5-1 and J usage is TRBJ1-1, with TRBD1 identical over 9 bases. Germline CDR1 and CDR2: SGHRS and YFSETQ. The CDR3 runs to 14 residues. The ends lost 4 bases at V and 5 bases at J; junction bases unmatched: 6. CDR3 DNA sequence: TGCGCCAGCAGCGCGGGACAGGGCTTTACTGAAGCTTTCTTT. This gives the protein CASSAGQGFTEAFF.

This clonotype was recorded many times. The chain is built from TRBV20-1 and TRBJ2-7; D unclear. V lost 6 bases and J 3 bases, leaving 12 bases between the germline ends. The CDR3 contains 12 residues. Germline V gene sequence: CDR1 DFQATT, CDR2 SNEGSKA (reference sequence). This chain's CDR3 is CSASPTIYEQYF. The CDR3 DNA reads TGCAGTGCGAGCCCTACTATCTACGAGCAGTACTTC.

About this clonotype itself: This may arise from a read error, as a much more abundant clone is one base away. The chain couples TRBV20-1 to TRBJ2-5; possible D gene TRBD2, 6 bases. The germline gives CDR1 DFQATT, CDR2 SNEGSKA (reference sequence). The CDR3 spans 15 residues. The DNA for the CDR3 is TGCAGTGCTAGACTACTGGGACTGAGCCAAGGGACCCAGTACTTC. Translation gives CSARLLGLSQGTQYF.

The table lists this clonotype with many counts. This chain connects TRBV20-1 to TRBJ2-1; D is ambiguous. Germline loops: CDR1 DFQATT, CDR2 SNEGSKA (reference sequence). Trimming removed 5 bases from V and 2 bases from J, with 16 bases in between. CDR3 length: 15 amino acids. The CDR3 DNA reads TGCAGTGCTGGTGGGATAAGCGTCACCTACAATGAGCAGTTCTTC. Its translation: CSAGGISVTYNEQFF.

This clonotype has a handful of counts. The chain has TRBV5-1 and TRBJ2-7; D may correspond to TRBD1 or TRBD2 (6 bases each). Trimming stripped 1 base from V and 7 bases from J, with 15 bases between. This CDR3 comprises 14 residues. The germline V gene encodes CDR1 SGHRS and CDR2 YFSETQ. The CDR3, as DNA: TGCGCCAGCAGCTTGTTGGGGGGCGAAGAAGAGCAGTACTTC. Amino acids: CASSLLGGEEEQYF.

This clonotype was counted many times. The rearrangement links TRBV5-1 to TRBJ2-7; D call uncertain. The CDR3 is made up of 16 amino acids. CDR1 SGHRS and CDR2 YFSETQ come from the germline V gene. The ends were cut back, 0 bases at V and 0 bases at J, with 13 bases in the middle. In nucleotides, the CDR3 is TGCGCCAGCAGCTTGGTCTTTGCGGAGAGCTCCTACGAGCAGTACTTC. It specifies CASSLVFAESSYEQYF.

This clonotype was picked up many times. The CDR3 coding sequence is TGCAGTGCTAGGCGGGAGTACCAAGAGACCCAGTACTTC. Translated: CSARREYQETQYF. The rearrangement joins TRBV20-1 to TRBJ2-5; TRBD2 agrees at 7 bases. With 3 bases clipped from V and 0 bases from J, the junction kept 1 base outside the gene matches. The germline V gene has CDR1 DFQATT and CDR2 SNEGSKA (reference sequence). The CDR3 is 13 residues long.

This clonotype was detected a few times. The chain couples TRBV5-1 to TRBJ2-2; 15 bases map to TRBD2. V lost 5 bases to trimming and J lost 3 bases; unmatched junction nucleotides: 5. This CDR3 spans 17 amino acids. From germline, CDR1 is SGHRS and CDR2 YFSETQ. The chain's CDR3 is CASRGLAGGADTGELFF. CDR3 DNA: TGCGCCAGCAGAGGACTAGCGGGAGGGGCGGACACCGGGGAGCTGTTTTTT.

This clonotype has ten or more counts. The DNA for the CDR3 is TGTGCCAGCAGCCAACCAGGGACCTCCTACGAGCAGTACTTC. It codes for CASSQPGTSYEQYF. The rearrangement uses TRBV12-3 or TRBV12-4 and TRBJ2-7; D could derive from TRBD1 or TRBD2 (5 bases each). The CDR3 totals 14 residues. The V end lost 6 bases, the J end lost 0 bases, and 12 bases lay between the germline ends.

Many counts were recorded for this clonotype. The chain joins TRBV20-1 to TRBJ2-7, with no clear D. The germline V and J ends were trimmed by 5 bases and 0 bases, with 11 bases remaining between them. Germline CDR1 DFQATT, CDR2 SNEGSKA (reference sequence). The CDR3 contains 13 residues. DNA for the CDR3: TGCAGTGCTGCCGCCTTTACCTCCTACGAGCAGTACTTC. Its protein is CSAAAFTSYEQYF.

This clonotype showed up many times. The V gene is TRBV10-3, the J gene TRBJ2-7, with unresolved D. This CDR3 has 15 amino acids. Trimming pared 4 bases from V and 0 bases from J, leaving 13 bases between. Germline CDR1 ENHRY, CDR2 SYGVKD. The CDR3 DNA reads TGTGCCATCAGTGTGAGTCAACAGATCTCCTACGAGCAGTACTTC. Its protein is CAISVSQQISYEQYF.

This clonotype was recorded at least ten times. The V and J genes are TRBV20-1 and TRBJ2-2; 11 bases line up with TRBD2. V dropped 0 bases and J dropped 0; count of bases not matched to a gene: 6. Looked up from germline, CDR1 is DFQATT and CDR2 is SNEGSKA (reference sequence). This CDR3 comprises 18 residues. The CDR3 sequence: CSARDPTSGTSNTGELFF. CDR3 bases: TGCAGTGCTAGAGATCCGACTAGCGGGACATCGAACACCGGGGAGCTGTTTTTT.

The chain joins TRBV20-1 to TRBJ2-3, with D uncertain. From germline, CDR1 is DFQATT and CDR2 SNEGSKA (reference sequence). This CDR3 has 12 amino acids. Trimming took off 7 bases at V and 6 bases at J, with 14 bases between the two ends. In DNA form, the CDR3 reads TGCAGTGGTACGCCCGAGTCTGATACGCAGTATTTT. This gives the protein CSGTPESDTQYF.

This clonotype was found many times. The gene calls are TRBV20-1 and TRBJ2-7, with 10 bases aligning to TRBD1. CDR1 is DFQATT, CDR2 SNEGSKA, per germline (reference sequence). This CDR3 has 15 amino acids. V trimming: 1 base; J trimming: 3 bases; junction bases outside the gene matches: 6. DNA of the CDR3: TGCAGTGCTAGAGGGGGGACAGGGGAAGGCTACGAGCAGTACTTC. It yields the protein CSARGGTGEGYEQYF.

This clonotype was detected ten times or more. V usage is TRBV12-3 or TRBV12-4 and J usage is TRBJ2-1, with D possibly being TRBD1 (5 bases). The CDR3 has 12 amino acids. Trimming shortened V by 6 bases and J by 5 bases, and 8 bases separated the two germline ends. The CDR3 region is CASRGLHNEQFF. The CDR3 nucleotides are TGTGCCAGCAGGGGGCTCCACAATGAGCAGTTCTTC.

The sample holds a few counts of this clonotype. The chain combines TRBV20-1 with TRBJ2-1; TRBD2 matches at 9 bases. With 6 bases clipped from V and 1 base from J, the junction kept 7 bases outside the gene matches. Per germline, CDR1 DFQATT and CDR2 SNEGSKA (reference sequence). The CDR3 runs to 15 residues. Here the CDR3 DNA reads TGCAGTGCGAGCCGAGCGGGAGGTTCCTACAATGAGCAGTTCTTC. It translates to CSASRAGGSYNEQFF.

As concerns this clonotype: This may be a read error, as it is one base from a much larger clone. The J gene is TRBJ1-4, the V gene TRBV20-1; 8 bases align to TRBD1. Per germline, CDR1 DFQATT and CDR2 SNEGSKA (reference sequence). The CDR3 is 13 residues long. The CDR3 DNA sequence: TGCAGTCCTAGGGACAGGAGGAATGAAAAACTGTTTTTT. Translating it yields CSPRDRRNEKLFF.

This clonotype was counted at least ten times. The rearrangement uses TRBV29-1 and TRBJ1-5; D is possibly TRBD1 (6 bases). The CDR3 is made up of 13 amino acids. CDR1 and CDR2 from the germline V gene are SQVTM and ANQGSEA. V was pared by 4 bases and J by 0 bases, with 7 bases between. The CDR3: CSVARGSNQPQHF. Here the CDR3 DNA reads TGCAGCGTTGCCAGGGGTAGCAATCAGCCCCAGCATTTT.

Remarks on this clonotype: The junction differs from germline at one of its ends, possibly a read error. The J gene is TRBJ2-1, the V gene TRBV7-8, with unresolved D. CDR3 length equals 13 residues. From germline, CDR1 is SGHVS and CDR2 FQNEAQ. This CDR3 reads CAGSRRWGNEQFF. In DNA, the CDR3 is TGTGCCGGCAGCAGAAGGTGGGGCAATGAGCAGTTCTTC.